The subject of this entry is one TCR beta chain. This specimen belongs to a study of blood T cell repertoires in COVID-19. Study context: Acute-phase and convalescent COVID-19 samples originated in the United States, Italy and Spain. T cells, B-cell-depleted T cells, or PBMCs provided the cDNA or gDNA that served as material.

Methods used by the authors: Nucleated cell number was recorded as an estimate derived from reference gene primer amplification. Assay: immunoSEQ multiplex PCR; the TCRdb copy retains only in-frame clones and omits some. D and trimming were read from the DNA, whereas the V and J calls and clone size are those reported in that table. The repertoire consists of fewer than 200,000 clones, with about 88% occurring once and the leading ten covering 2.5% to 3%. Looked up from germline, CDR1 is ENHRY and CDR2 is SYGVKD. CDR3 length: 12 residues. Trimming took 3 bases from V and 6 from J, leaving 8 bases between them.

This receptor was obtained from a man aged 40-49 years with active or convalescent COVID-19. The rearrangement uses TRBV10-3 and TRBJ1-1; no definite D call. Input material: peripheral blood. The CDR3 is CAISESGSEAFF. Here the CDR3 DNA reads TGTGCCATCAGTGAATCGGGGTCTGAAGCTTTCTTT.